The present T cell receptor beta chain was sequenced within a study of CD8 T cells in Susac syndrome. Reverse transcription of roughly 0.45 to 1 ug RNA was performed with random hexamers. immunoSEQ multiplex PCR amplified TCR beta CDR3 across 54 Vbeta, 13 Jbeta. In TCRdb, the immunoSEQ multiplex PCR reads were re-called with MiXCR into one record per CDR3 protein. The repertoire holds roughly 110,000 distinct CDR3 sequences, with over 90% as singletons. With 1 base removed from V and 0 bases from J, the gap between germline ends came to 8 bases. CDR3 length: 15 residues. Germline loops: CDR1 SGHNT, CDR2 YENEEA.

Material for sequencing was CD4+ T cells from PBMCs. The rearrangement joins TRBV11-3 to TRBJ2-3; D gene uncertain. This TCR came from a human donor in good health. CDR3 DNA: TGTGCCAGCAGCTTAGGCCTTGGAAGCACAGATACGCAGTATTTT. It is translated as CASSLGLGSTDTQYF.